This T cell receptor beta chain stems from a study of breast tumors, draining lymph nodes, adjacent tissues. Breast cancer patients provided tissue from their axillary draining lymph nodes. As concerns this clonotype: What it binds is unknown. Germline and junction disagree at one end, which may indicate a read error.

The CDR3 is 17 residues long. Germline V gene sequence: CDR1 SGHRS, CDR2 YFSETQ. Findings and limits, study-wide: Data only fit, rather than demonstrated, lymph node origin of most tumor T cells. The data were judged consistent with most tumor T cells coming from lymph node and expanding in tumor. Luminal-like breast cancer showed significantly higher tumor–nontumor repertoire similarity than basal-like.

TCRdb re-called the multiplex PCR reads with MiXCR, one entry per CDR3 protein. The sample yields some 170,000 distinct CDR3 sequences, more than 25% seen once. This receptor was obtained from a female donor with breast cancer. Some clones in this sample may be carry-over from other donors' samples. The chain joins TRBV5-1 to TRBJ2-6; TRBD2 aligns across 11 bases. Sequenced sample: axillary lymph node tissue. This CDR3 reads CASNLTAGTSGTYVLTF. In nucleotides, the CDR3 is TGCGCCAGCAACTTGACCGCCGGGACTAGCGGAACCTACGTCCTGACTTTC.